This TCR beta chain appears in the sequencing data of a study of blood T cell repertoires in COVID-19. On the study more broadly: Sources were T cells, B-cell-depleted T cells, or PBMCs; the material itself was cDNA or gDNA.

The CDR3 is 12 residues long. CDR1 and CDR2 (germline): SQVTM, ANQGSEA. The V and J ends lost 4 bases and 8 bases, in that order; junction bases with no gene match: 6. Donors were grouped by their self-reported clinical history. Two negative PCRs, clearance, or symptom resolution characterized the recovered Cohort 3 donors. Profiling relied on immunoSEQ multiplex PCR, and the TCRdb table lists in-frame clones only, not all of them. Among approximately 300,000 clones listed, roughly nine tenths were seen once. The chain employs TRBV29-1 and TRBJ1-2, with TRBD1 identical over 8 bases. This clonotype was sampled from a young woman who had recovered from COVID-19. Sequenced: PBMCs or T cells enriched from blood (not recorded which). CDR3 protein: CSVGRQGQGYTF. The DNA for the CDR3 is TGCAGCGTTGGGAGACAGGGGCAGGGCTACACCTTC.